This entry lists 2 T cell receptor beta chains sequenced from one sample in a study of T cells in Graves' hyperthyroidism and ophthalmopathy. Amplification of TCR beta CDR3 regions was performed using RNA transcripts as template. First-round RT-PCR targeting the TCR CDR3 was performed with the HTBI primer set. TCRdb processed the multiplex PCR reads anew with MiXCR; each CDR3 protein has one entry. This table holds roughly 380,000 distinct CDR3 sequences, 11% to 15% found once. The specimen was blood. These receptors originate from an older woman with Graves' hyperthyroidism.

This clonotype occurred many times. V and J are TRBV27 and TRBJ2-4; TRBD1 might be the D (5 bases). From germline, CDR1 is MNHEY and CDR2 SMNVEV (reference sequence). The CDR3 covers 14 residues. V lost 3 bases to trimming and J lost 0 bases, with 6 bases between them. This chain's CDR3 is CASSLGLAKNIQYF. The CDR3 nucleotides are TGTGCCAGCAGTTTGGGGCTAGCCAAAAACATTCAGTACTTC.

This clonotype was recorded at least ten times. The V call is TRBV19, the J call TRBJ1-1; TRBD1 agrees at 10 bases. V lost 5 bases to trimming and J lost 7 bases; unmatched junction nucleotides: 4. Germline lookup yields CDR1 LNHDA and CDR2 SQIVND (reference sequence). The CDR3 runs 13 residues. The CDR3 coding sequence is TGTGCCAGTAGTCCCTGGACAGGGGGTGAAGCTTTCTTT. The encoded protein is CASSPWTGGEAFF. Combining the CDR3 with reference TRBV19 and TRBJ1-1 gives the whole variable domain DGGITQSPKYLFRKEGQNVTLSCEQNLNHDAMYWYRQDPGQGLRLIYYSQIVNDFQKGDIAEGYSVSREKKESFPLTVTSAQKNPTAFYLCASSPWTGGEAFFGQGTRLTVV.